The T cell receptor beta chain described here comes from a study of blood T cell repertoires in COVID-19. Turning to the study itself: Sites across the United States, Italy and Spain contributed samples from acute and convalescent COVID-19. From T cells, B-cell-depleted T cells, or PBMCs came the material, which was cDNA or gDNA.

Clones were read by immunoSEQ multiplex PCR, and TCRdb kept only the in-frame ones, dropping some. The table includes some 300,000 clones, about 91% detected once. The length of the CDR3 is 16 residues. V was cut by 3 bases and J by 0 bases, with 12 bases left in between. Germline CDR1 is KGHSH and CDR2 is LQKENI. The sequencing input was peripheral blood. The chain couples TRBV18 to TRBJ2-4; weak D call: TRBD1 (5 bases). The source is a woman aged 30 to 39 who had recovered from COVID-19. The CDR3 loop is CASSPRQILAKNIQYF. The DNA for the CDR3 is TGTGCCAGCTCACCCAGACAGATCCTAGCCAAAAACATTCAGTACTTC. Together with reference TRBV18 and TRBJ2-4, the CDR3 gives the full variable domain: NAGVMQNPRHLVRRRGQEARLRCSPMKGHSHVYWYRQLPEEGLKFMVYLQKENIIDESGMPKERFSAEFPKEGPSILRIQQVVRGDSAAYFCASSPRQILAKNIQYFGAGTRLSVL.